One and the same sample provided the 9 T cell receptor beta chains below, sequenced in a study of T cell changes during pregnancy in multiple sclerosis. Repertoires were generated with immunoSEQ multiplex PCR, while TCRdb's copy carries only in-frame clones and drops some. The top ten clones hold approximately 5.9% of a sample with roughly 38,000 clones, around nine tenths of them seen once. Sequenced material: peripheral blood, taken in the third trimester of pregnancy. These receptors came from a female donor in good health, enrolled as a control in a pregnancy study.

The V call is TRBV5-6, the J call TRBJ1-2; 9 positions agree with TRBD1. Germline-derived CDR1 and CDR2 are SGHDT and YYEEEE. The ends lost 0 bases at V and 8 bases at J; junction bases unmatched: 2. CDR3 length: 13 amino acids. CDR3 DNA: TGTGCCAGCAGCTTGGACAGGGGGCTGGGCTACACCTTC. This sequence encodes CASSLDRGLGYTF.

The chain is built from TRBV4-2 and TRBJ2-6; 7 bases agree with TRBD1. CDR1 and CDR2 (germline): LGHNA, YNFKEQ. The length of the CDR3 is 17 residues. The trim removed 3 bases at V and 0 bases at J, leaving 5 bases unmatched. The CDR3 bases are TGTGCCAGCAGCCACGGACAGGTGCGCTCTGGGGCCAACGTCCTGACTTTC. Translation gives CASSHGQVRSGANVLTF.

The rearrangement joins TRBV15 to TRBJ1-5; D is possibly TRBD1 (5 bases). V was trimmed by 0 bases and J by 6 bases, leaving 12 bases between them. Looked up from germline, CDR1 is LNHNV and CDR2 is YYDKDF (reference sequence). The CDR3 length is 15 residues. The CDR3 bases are TGTGCCACCAGCAGAGACAGGGATCGAGGTCAGCCCCAGCATTTT. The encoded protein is CATSRDRDRGQPQHF.

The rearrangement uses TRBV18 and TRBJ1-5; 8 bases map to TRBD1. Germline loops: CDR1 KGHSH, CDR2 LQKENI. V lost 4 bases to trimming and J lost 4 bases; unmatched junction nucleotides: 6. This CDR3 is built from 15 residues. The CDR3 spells CASSRTGQANQPQHF. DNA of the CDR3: TGTGCCAGCTCACGGACGGGACAGGCTAATCAGCCCCAGCATTTT.

CDR3 sequence: CASSVNREMLYGYTF. In nucleotides, the CDR3 is TGTGCCAGCAGCGTCAACAGAGAAATGCTCTATGGCTACACCTTC. This sequence joins TRBV7-2 and TRBJ1-2; no clear D. CDR3 length equals 15 residues. Germline V gene lookup returns CDR1 SGHTA and CDR2 FQGNSA. Trimming stripped 5 bases from V and 4 bases from J, with 17 bases between.

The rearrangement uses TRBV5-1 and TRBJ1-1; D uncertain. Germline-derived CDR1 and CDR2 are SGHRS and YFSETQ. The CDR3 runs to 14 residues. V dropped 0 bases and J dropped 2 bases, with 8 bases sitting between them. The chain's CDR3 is CASSLDALNTEAFF. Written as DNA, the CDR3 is TGCGCCAGCAGCTTGGATGCACTTAACACTGAAGCTTTCTTT.

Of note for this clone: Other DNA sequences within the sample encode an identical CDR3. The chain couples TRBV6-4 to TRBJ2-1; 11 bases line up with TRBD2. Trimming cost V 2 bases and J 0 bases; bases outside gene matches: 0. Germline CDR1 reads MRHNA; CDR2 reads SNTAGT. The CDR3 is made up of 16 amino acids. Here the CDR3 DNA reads TGTGCCAGCAGTGACCTAGCGGGGGGCTCCTACAATGAGCAGTTCTTC. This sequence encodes CASSDLAGGSYNEQFF.

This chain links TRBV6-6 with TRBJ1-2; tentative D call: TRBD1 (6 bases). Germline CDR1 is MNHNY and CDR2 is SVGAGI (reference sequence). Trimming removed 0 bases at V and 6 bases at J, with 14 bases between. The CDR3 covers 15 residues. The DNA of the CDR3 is TGTGCCAGCAGTTACTCGGCAGGGGTCAGTAATGGCTACACCTTC. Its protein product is CASSYSAGVSNGYTF.

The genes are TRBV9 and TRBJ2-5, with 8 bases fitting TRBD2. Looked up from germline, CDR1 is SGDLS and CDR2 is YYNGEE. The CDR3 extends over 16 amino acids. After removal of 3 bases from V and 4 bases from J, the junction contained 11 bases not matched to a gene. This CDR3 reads CASSAPGGAGRETQYF. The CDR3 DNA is TGTGCCAGCAGCGCTCCCGGGGGGGCAGGGCGAGAGACCCAGTACTTC.